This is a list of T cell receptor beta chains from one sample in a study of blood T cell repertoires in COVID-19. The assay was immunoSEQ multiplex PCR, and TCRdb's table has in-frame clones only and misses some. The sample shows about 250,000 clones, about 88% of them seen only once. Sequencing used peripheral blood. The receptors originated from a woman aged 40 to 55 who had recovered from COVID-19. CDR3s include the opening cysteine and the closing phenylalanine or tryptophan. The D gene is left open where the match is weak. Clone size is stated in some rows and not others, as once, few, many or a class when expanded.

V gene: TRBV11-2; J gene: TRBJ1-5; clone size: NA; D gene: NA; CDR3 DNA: TGTGCCAGCAGCTTAGATGCGACGGACTATAGCAATCAGCCCCAGCATTTT; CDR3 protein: CASSLDATDYSNQPQHF
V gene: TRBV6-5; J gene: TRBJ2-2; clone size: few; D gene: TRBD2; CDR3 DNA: TGTGCCAGCACCTTGACTAGCGGGGGCACCGGGGAGCTGTTTTTT; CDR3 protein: CASTLTSGGTGELFF
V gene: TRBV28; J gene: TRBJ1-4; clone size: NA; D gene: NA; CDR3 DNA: TGTGCCAGCAGTTTATTCCGGAGAACTAATGAAAAACTGTTTTTT; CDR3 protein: CASSLFRRTNEKLFF
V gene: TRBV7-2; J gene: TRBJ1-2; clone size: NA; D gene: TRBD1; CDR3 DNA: TGTGCCAGCAACCAGGACAGGGTCGATGGCTACACCTTC; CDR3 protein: CASNQDRVDGYTF
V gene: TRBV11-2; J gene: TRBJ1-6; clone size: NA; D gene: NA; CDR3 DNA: TGTGCCAGCAGCTCGACCACGGGGAATTCACCCCTCCACTTT; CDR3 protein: CASSSTTGNSPLHF
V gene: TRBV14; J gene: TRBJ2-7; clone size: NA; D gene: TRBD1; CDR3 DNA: TGTGCCAGCAGCCAGTTTGTCTGGGGCAGGGGGCCCGACGAGCAGTACTTC; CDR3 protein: CASSQFVWGRGPDEQYF
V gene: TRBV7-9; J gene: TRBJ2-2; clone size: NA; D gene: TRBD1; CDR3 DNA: TGTGCCAGCAGCTTCCGACCGGGACAGGGTATCGCCGGGGAGCTGTTTTTT; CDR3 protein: CASSFRPGQGIAGELFF
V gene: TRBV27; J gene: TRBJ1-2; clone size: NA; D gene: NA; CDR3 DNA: TGTGCCAGCAGTTTGAAGGGGGGGATTGGCTACACCTTC; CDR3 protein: CASSLKGGIGYTF
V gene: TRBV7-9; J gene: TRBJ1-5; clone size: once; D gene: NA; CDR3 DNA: TGTGCCAGCAGCTTAGGGACAGATGATCAGCCCCAGCATTTT; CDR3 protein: CASSLGTDDQPQHF
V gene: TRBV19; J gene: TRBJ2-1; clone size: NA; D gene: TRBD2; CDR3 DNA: TGTGCCAGTAGTATAATGGCTAGCGGGAGCTATGAGCAGTTCTTC; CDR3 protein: CASSIMASGSYEQFF
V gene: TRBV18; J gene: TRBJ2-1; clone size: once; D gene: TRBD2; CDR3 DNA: TGTGCCAGCTCACCAACGAAACGACTAGCGGGGGGTTACAATGAGCAGTTCTTC; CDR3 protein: CASSPTKRLAGGYNEQFF
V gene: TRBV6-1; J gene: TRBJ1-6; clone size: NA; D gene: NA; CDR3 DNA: TGTGCCAGCAGTGAAGCGGGGAGCTTCTATAATTCACCCCTCCACTTT; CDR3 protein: CASSEAGSFYNSPLHF
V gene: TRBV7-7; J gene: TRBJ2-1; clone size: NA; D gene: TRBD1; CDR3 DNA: TGTGCTAGCAGCTCTGGACAGGGTGTAAATGAGCAGTTCTTC; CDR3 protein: CASSSGQGVNEQFF
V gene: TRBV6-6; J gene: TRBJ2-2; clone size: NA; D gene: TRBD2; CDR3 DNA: TGTGCCAGCAGTTTTGGGACTAGCAGCACCGGGGAGCTGTTTTTT; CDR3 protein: CASSFGTSSTGELFF
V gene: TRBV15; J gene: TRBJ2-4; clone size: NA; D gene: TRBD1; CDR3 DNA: TGTGCCACCAGCAGGTTCGCGACAGGGGGAAACATTCAGTACTTC; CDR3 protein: CATSRFATGGNIQYF
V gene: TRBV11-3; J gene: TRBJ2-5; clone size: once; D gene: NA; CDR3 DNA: TGTGCCAGCAGCTTCCCCCCCGGCAGGGCCCAAGAGACCCAGTACTTC; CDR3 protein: CASSFPPGRAQETQYF
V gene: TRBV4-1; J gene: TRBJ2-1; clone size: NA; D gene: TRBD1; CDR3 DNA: TGCGCCAGCAGCCAAGATGGCGCAGGGGGAATCTACAATGAGCAGTTCTTC; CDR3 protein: CASSQDGAGGIYNEQFF
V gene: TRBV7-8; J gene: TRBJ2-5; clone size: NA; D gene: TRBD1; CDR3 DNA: TGTGCCAGCAGCTGGACAGGGTTGGAGACCCAGTACTTC; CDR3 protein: CASSWTGLETQYF
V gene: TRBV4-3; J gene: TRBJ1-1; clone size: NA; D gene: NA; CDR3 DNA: TGCGCCAGCAGCCAAGATTACGGGGGGCGGACTGAAGCTTTCTTT; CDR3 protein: CASSQDYGGRTEAFF
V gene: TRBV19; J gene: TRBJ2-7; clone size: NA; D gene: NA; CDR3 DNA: TGTGCCAGTAGTATAGGAGGGCAGTACGAGCAGTACTTC; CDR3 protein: CASSIGGQYEQYF
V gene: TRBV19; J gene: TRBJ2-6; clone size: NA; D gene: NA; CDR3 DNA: TGTGCCAGTAGGACGGGAAGCTCTGGGGCCAACGTCCTGACTTTC; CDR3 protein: CASRTGSSGANVLTF
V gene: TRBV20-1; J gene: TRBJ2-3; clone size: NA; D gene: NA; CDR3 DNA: TGCAGTGCTAGTGAACCGACTAGTAGGACAGATACGCAGTATTTT; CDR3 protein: CSASEPTSRTDTQYF
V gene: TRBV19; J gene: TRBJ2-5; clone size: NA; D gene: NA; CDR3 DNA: TGTGCCAGTAGTCTCCGCCCCGGGGTGGGAGAGACCCAGTACTTC; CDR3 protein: CASSLRPGVGETQYF
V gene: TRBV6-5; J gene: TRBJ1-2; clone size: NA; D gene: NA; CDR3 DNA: TGTGCCAGCAGTTACTCGGGCGGGGTTCGGGGCTACACCTTC; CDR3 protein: CASSYSGGVRGYTF
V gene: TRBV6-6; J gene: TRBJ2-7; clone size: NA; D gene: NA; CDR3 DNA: TGTGCCAGCAGTTACTCGCTCACAGGGATCGAGCAGTACTTC; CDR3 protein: CASSYSLTGIEQYF
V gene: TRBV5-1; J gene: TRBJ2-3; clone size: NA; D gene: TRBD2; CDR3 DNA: TGCGCCAGCAGCTTGGAGCGAGCGGGGGGCACAGATACGCAGTATTTT; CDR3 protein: CASSLERAGGTDTQYF
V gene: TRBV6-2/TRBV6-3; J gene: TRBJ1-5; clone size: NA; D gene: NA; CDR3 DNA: TGTGCCAGCAGTTACGGACAGACAATTAGCAATCAGCCCCAGCATTTT; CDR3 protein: CASSYGQTISNQPQHF
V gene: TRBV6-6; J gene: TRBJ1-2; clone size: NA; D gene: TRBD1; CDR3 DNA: TGTGCCAGCAGTCAGGAGACAGGGGGCGTCTATGGCTACACCTTC; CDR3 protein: CASSQETGGVYGYTF
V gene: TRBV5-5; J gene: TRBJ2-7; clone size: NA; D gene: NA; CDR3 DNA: TGTGCCAGCAGCTTGTATTTTGTAACCTACGAGCAGTACTTC; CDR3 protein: CASSLYFVTYEQYF
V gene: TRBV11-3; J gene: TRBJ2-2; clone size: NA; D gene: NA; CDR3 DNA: TGTGCCAGCAGCTCCAGGGGGGCGGGGGAGCTGTTTTTT; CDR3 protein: CASSSRGAGELFF
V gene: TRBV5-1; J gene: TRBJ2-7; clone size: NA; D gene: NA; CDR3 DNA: TGCGCCAGCAGCTTGGGGACTACTTCCGAGCAGTACTTC; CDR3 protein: CASSLGTTSEQYF
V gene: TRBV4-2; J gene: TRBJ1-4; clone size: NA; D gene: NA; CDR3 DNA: TGTGCCAGCAGCCAACCCCAGAGCCGCGCGGAGGTGGCGCCTGAAAAACTGTTTTTT; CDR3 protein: CASSQPQSRAEVAPEKLFF
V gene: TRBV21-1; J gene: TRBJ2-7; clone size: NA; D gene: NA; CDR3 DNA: TGTGCCAGCAGCAAAACTCGGGACAGGGCTCACGAGCAGTACTTC; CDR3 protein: CASSKTRDRAHEQYF
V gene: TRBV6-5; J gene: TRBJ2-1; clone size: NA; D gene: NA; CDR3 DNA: TGTGCCAGCAGTTACTCGGGAGAGAGGTTGTTCTTC; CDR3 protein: CASSYSGERLFF
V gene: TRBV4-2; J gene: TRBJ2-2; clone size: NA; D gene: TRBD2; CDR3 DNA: TGTGCCAGCAGCCAAGATCTTAGCAGGACTAGCGGCACCGGGGAGCTGTTTTTT; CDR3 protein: CASSQDLSRTSGTGELFF
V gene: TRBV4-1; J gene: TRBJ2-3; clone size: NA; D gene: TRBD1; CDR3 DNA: TGCGCCAGCAGCCAAACCAGGGGACAGGGGGTACTTAAAGATACGCAGTATTTT; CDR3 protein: CASSQTRGQGVLKDTQYF
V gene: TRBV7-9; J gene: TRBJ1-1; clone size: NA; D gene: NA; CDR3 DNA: TGTGCCAGCAGCTTAGTCGAGGGGAACACTGAAGCTTTCTTT; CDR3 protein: CASSLVEGNTEAFF
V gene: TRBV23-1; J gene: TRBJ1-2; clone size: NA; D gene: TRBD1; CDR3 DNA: TGCGCCAGCAGTCAATCGACAGGGAGTAACTATGGCTACACCTTC; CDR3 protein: CASSQSTGSNYGYTF
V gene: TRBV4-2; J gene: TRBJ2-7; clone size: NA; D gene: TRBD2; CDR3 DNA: TGTGCCAGCAGCCAAGAGACTAGCGGGGGGTACGAGCAGTACTTC; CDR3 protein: CASSQETSGGYEQYF
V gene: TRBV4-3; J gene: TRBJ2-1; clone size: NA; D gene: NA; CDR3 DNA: TGCGCCAGCAGCCAAGATTTGGCTTTTGTGGTCAATGAGCAGTTCTTC; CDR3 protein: CASSQDLAFVVNEQFF
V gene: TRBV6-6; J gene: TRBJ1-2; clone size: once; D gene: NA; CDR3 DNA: TGTGCCAGCAGCAACGACAGACTCTATGGCTACACCTTC; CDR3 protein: CASSNDRLYGYTF
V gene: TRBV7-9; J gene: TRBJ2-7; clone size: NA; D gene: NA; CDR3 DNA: TGTGCCAGCAGCTTAGCTCGGGACAACGAGCAGTACTTC; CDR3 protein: CASSLARDNEQYF
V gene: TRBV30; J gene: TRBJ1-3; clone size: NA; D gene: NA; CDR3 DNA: TGTGCCTGGACCGACGGGGTTTCCTCTGGAAACACCATATATTTT; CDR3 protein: CAWTDGVSSGNTIYF
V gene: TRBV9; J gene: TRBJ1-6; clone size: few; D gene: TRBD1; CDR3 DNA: TGTGCCAGCAGCGTCTTGGGACAGGGTGGTTCACCCCTCCACTTT; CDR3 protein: CASSVLGQGGSPLHF
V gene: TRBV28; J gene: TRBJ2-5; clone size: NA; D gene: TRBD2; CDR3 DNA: TGTGCCAGCAGTTTACCTAGCGGGGGCCGAGAGACCCAGTACTTC; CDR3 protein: CASSLPSGGRETQYF
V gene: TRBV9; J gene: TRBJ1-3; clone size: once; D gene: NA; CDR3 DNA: TGTGCCAGCAGCGAGCCAGGGTTTGGAAACACCATATATTTT; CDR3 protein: CASSEPGFGNTIYF
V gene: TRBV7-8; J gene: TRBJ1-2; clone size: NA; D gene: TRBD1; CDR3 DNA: TGTGCCAGCAGCTTGATGTCAGGGGGATACTATGGCTACACCTTC; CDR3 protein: CASSLMSGGYYGYTF
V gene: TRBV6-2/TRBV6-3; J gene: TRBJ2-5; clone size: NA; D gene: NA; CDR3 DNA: TGTGCCAGCAGTTACTCAGGAGGGGGCGGTGGCACCCAGTACTTC; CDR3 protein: CASSYSGGGGGTQYF
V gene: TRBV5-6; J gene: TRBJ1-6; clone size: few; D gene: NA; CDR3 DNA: TGTGCCAGCAGCTTGGGGGCGCAGGGTAATTCACCCCTCCACTTT; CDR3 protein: CASSLGAQGNSPLHF
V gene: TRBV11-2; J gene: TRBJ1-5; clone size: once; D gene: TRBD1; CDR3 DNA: TGTGCCAGCAGCTTAGAGGTTACAGGGGATCAGCCCCAGCATTTT; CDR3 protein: CASSLEVTGDQPQHF
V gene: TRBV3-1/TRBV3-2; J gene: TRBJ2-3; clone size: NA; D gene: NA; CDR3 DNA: TGTGCCAGCAGCCCCGGACTACCGCGAGCCGCAGATACGCAGTATTTT; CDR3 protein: CASSPGLPRAADTQYF
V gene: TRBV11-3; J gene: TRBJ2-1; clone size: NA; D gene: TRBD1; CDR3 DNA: TGTGCCAGCAGCTCCCTAAGGGGGCAGGACAATGAGCAGTTCTTC; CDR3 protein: CASSSLRGQDNEQFF
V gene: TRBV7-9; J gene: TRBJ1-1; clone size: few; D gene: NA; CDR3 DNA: TGTGCCAGCAGCTCTCCTCTCAGGAACACTGAAGCTTTCTTT; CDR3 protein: CASSSPLRNTEAFF
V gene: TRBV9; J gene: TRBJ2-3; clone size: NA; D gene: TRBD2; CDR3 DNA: TGTGCCAGTCGACCTCCGGGACTAGGCACAGATACGCAGTATTTT; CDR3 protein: CASRPPGLGTDTQYF
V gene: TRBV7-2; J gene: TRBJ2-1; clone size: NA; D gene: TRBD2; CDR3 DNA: TGTGCCAGCAGCCCGCGGACTAGCACCAACAACGAGCAGTTCTTC; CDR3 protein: CASSPRTSTNNEQFF